A single sample is the source of the 22 T cell receptor beta chains below, sequenced in a study of cytomegalovirus exposure and HLA in healthy donors. 60 Vbeta and 13 Jbeta primers were used in PCR. The assay was immunoSEQ multiplex PCR, and TCRdb's table has in-frame clones only and misses some. The sample holds about 120,000 clones, 81% seen once. Sequences were obtained from PBMCs. These receptors came from a woman aged 40-49 years in good health and CMV-seronegative.

The chain carries TRBV4-2 and TRBJ1-1; a weak D match, TRBD1 (5 bases). Germline loops: CDR1 LGHNA, CDR2 YNFKEQ. Between the trimmed V and J ends, which lost 0 bases and 8 bases, there was a span of 19 bases. CDR3 length: 16 residues. The chain's CDR3 is CASSQDQEGTKSEAFF. The CDR3 DNA reads TGTGCCAGCAGCCAAGATCAGGAGGGGACTAAGTCCGAAGCTTTCTTT.

The rearrangement links TRBV7-5 to TRBJ2-3; the tabulated D call, TRBD1, remains unverified against the DNA. TRBV7-5 counts as a pseudogene. The CDR3 spans 13 residues. CDR3 protein: CVDSTGSTDTQYF. For the CDR3, the DNA is TGTGTAGATTCGACAGGGAGCACAGATACGCAGTATTTT.

The V call is TRBV9, the J call TRBJ2-1, with D perhaps TRBD1 (6 bases). Germline-derived CDR1 and CDR2 are SGDLS and YYNGEE. V shed 5 bases and J shed 5 bases, with 11 bases lying between them. This CDR3 is 13 amino acids long. This CDR3 reads CASRQGPDNEQFF. The CDR3 DNA is TGTGCCAGCAGGCAGGGGCCTGACAATGAGCAGTTCTTC.

J is TRBJ2-5 and V is TRBV9; 12 positions agree with TRBD2. Germline CDR1 SGDLS, CDR2 YYNGEE. V shed 4 bases and J 5 bases; nucleotides not matched to a gene: 9. CDR3 length: 16 amino acids. CDR3 loop: CASSPRLAGVRETQYF. CDR3 nucleotide sequence: TGTGCCAGCAGCCCGCGACTAGCGGGGGTTCGGGAGACCCAGTACTTC.

The chain carries TRBV2 and TRBJ2-5; 9 bases are shared with TRBD2. The germline CDR1 and CDR2 sequences are SNHLY and FYNNEI. The CDR3 is 14 amino acids. Germline trimming cut 6 bases from V and 5 bases from J; bases unmatched to any gene: 7. CDR3 DNA sequence: TGTGCCAGCAGAGATAGCGGGAGAGGGGAGACCCAGTACTTC. This codes for CASRDSGRGETQYF.

The gene calls are TRBV19 and TRBJ2-6; 7 positions match TRBD1. The CDR3 is 18 residues long. Losses at the gene ends were 6 bases for V and 4 bases for J; bases not matched to a gene: 15. CDR1 and CDR2 (germline): LNHDA, SQIVND (reference sequence). Written as DNA, the CDR3 is TGTGCCAGTAGCTATCTATCCGGGACAGTTTGGGGGGCCAACGTCCTGACTTTC. Translation: CASSYLSGTVWGANVLTF. The full variable domain, its missing parts supplied by reference TRBV19 and TRBJ2-6, is DGGITQSPKYLFRKEGQNVTLSCEQNLNHDAMYWYRQDPGQGLRLIYYSQIVNDFQKGDIAEGYSVSREKKESFPLTVTSAQKNPTAFYLCASSYLSGTVWGANVLTFGAGSRLTVL.

The chain links TRBV6-4 to TRBJ2-7; TRBD2 aligns across 9 bases. CDR1 is MRHNA and CDR2 is SNTAGT in the germline V gene. The CDR3 is 17 residues long. Trimming removed 3 bases from V and 0 bases from J; junction bases left unmatched: 9. The CDR3 reads CASSDISGSSSSYEQYF. CDR3 nucleotide sequence: TGTGCCAGCAGTGATATTAGCGGGAGCTCGAGCTCCTACGAGCAGTACTTC.

V gene TRBV7-9 combines with J gene TRBJ1-1, with 8 bases aligning to TRBD1. The germline V gene encodes CDR1 SEHNR and CDR2 FQNEAQ (reference sequence). After removal of 5 bases from V and 0 bases from J, the junction contained 14 bases not matched to a gene. CDR3 length: 18 amino acids. The CDR3 reads CASSHTGGPLLMNTEAFF. DNA of the CDR3: TGTGCCAGCAGCCACACAGGGGGTCCATTACTTATGAACACTGAAGCTTTCTTT. Filled out from reference TRBV7-9 and TRBJ1-1, the complete variable domain reads DTGVSQNPRHKITKRGQNVTFRCDPISEHNRLYWYRQTLGQGPEFLTYFQNEAQLEKSRLLSDRFSAERPKGSFSTLEIQRTEQGDSAMYLCASSHTGGPLLMNTEAFFGQGTRLTVV.

This chain links TRBV12-5 with TRBJ1-2, with TRBD1 identical over 7 bases. Looked up from germline, CDR1 is LGHNT and CDR2 is FRNRAP. With 7 bases clipped from V and 2 bases from J, the junction kept 4 bases outside the gene matches. CDR3 size: 13 residues. CDR3 DNA sequence: TGTGCTAGTGCCTTACAGGGGAACTATGGCTACACCTTC. Residues: CASALQGNYGYTF. Filled out from reference TRBV12-5 and TRBJ1-2, the complete variable domain reads DARVTQTPRHKVTEMGQEVTMRCQPILGHNTVFWYRQTMMQGLELLAYFRNRAPLDDSGMPKDRFSAEMPDATLATLKIQPSEPRDSAVYFCASALQGNYGYTFGSGTRLTVV.

The rearrangement links TRBV6-1 to TRBJ2-3; 12 bases align to TRBD2. Germline V gives CDR1 MNHNS, CDR2 SASEGT. This CDR3 spans 14 amino acids. J lost 5 bases, V lost 9 bases, and 6 bases had no gene match. DNA for the CDR3: TGTGCCAGTAGGACTAGCGGGGTTTTAGATACGCAGTATTTT. Translating it yields CASRTSGVLDTQYF.

The V and J genes are TRBV12-5 and TRBJ2-2; 10 bases are a match to TRBD1. This CDR3 is 15 amino acids long. Germline CDR1 reads LGHNT; CDR2 reads FRNRAP. Germline trimming cut 6 bases from V and 3 bases from J; bases unmatched to any gene: 4. CDR3 in amino acids: CASGPGQGYTGELFF. CDR3 DNA: TGTGCTAGTGGCCCGGGACAGGGGTACACCGGGGAGCTGTTTTTT. Together with reference TRBV12-5 and TRBJ2-2, the CDR3 gives the full variable domain: DARVTQTPRHKVTEMGQEVTMRCQPILGHNTVFWYRQTMMQGLELLAYFRNRAPLDDSGMPKDRFSAEMPDATLATLKIQPSEPRDSAVYFCASGPGQGYTGELFFGEGSRLTVL.

This clone was recorded a few times. The chain uses TRBV6-5 and TRBJ1-6; TRBD1 aligns across 8 bases. V trimming: 7 bases; J trimming: 10 bases; junction bases outside the gene matches: 6. Germline V gene sequence: CDR1 MNHEY, CDR2 SVGAGI. This CDR3 has 13 residues. The CDR3 DNA reads TGTGCCAGCACTGGACAGGGCCGGTCACCCCTCCACTTT. It codes for CASTGQGRSPLHF.

The rearrangement uses TRBV2 and TRBJ1-5; possibly TRBD1 for D (5 bases). CDR3 size: 14 residues. The V end was cut by 6 bases, the J end by 0 bases, with 9 bases between. Germline CDR1 reads SNHLY; CDR2 reads FYNNEI. The CDR3 is CASRAGLSNQPQHF. CDR3 sequence (DNA): TGTGCCAGCAGAGCAGGGCTTAGCAATCAGCCCCAGCATTTT. The whole variable domain, filled in from reference TRBV2 and TRBJ1-5, reads EPEVTQTPSHQVTQMGQEVILRCVPISNHLYFYWYRQILGQKVEFLVSFYNNEISEKSEIFDDQFSVERPDGSNFTLKIRSTKLEDSAMYFCASRAGLSNQPQHFGDGTRLSIL.

This clone was detected once. CDR3 sequence: CASSKGGNAGGTGNTIYF. The CDR3, as DNA: TGTGCCAGCAGCAAAGGGGGGAATGCGGGGGGAACTGGAAACACCATATATTTT. The chain joins TRBV21-1 to TRBJ1-3. TRBV21-1 is recorded as a pseudogene. This CDR3 is built from 18 residues.

The V call is TRBV7-2, the J call TRBJ2-1; tentatively, D is TRBD2 (6 bases). This CDR3 contains 14 residues. CDR1 and CDR2 (germline): SGHTA, FQGNSA. Trimming shortened V by 6 bases and J by 3 bases, and 12 bases separated the two germline ends. CDR3 sequence reads: CASRRGGDYNEQFF. CDR3 coding DNA: TGTGCCAGCAGGCGCGGAGGGGACTACAATGAGCAGTTCTTC.

This sequence joins TRBV19 and TRBJ2-2; 8 bases fit TRBD2. Germline trimming cut 4 bases from V and 5 bases from J; bases unmatched to any gene: 6. The CDR3 sequence is 15 residues long. In germline, CDR1 is LNHDA, CDR2 SQIVND (reference sequence). CDR3 in DNA: TGTGCCAGTAGTAGTCTAGCGGGTCGGACCGGGGAGCTGTTTTTT. Amino acid sequence: CASSSLAGRTGELFF.

This CDR3 is CAWSVGRGIRNQPQHF. The DNA for the CDR3 is TGTGCCTGGAGTGTAGGACGGGGAATTCGCAATCAGCCCCAGCATTTT. The rearrangement links TRBV30 to TRBJ1-5, with unresolved D. Germline lookup yields CDR1 GTSNPN and CDR2 SVGIG (reference sequence). V shed 0 bases and J shed 2 bases, with 14 bases lying between them. The CDR3 is 16 amino acids.

The V call is TRBV6-5, the J call TRBJ2-7; D perhaps matches TRBD1 (5 bases). This CDR3 contains 12 residues. The V gene's germline CDR1 is MNHEY and CDR2 SVGAGI. Trimming removed 4 bases from V and 5 bases from J, with 9 bases in between. CDR3 in amino acids: CASSLGHNEQYF. CDR3 in DNA: TGTGCCAGCAGTTTGGGGCACAACGAGCAGTACTTC.

The gene calls are TRBV9 and TRBJ2-7; 11 bases are a match to TRBD1. The CDR3 extends over 16 amino acids. CDR1 and CDR2 from the germline V gene are SGDLS and YYNGEE. J was trimmed by 4 bases and V by 2 bases; bases with no gene match: 8. In nucleotides, the CDR3 is TGTGCCAGCAGCGTCGGAGCTGGACAGGGGGCTTACGAGCAGTACTTC. Amino acid sequence: CASSVGAGQGAYEQYF. Together with reference TRBV9 and TRBJ2-7, the CDR3 gives the full variable domain: DSGVTQTPKHLITATGQRVTLRCSPRSGDLSVYWYQQSLDQGLQFLIQYYNGEERAKGNILERFSAQQFPDLHSELNLSSLELGDSALYFCASSVGAGQGAYEQYFGPGTRLTVT.

This sequence joins TRBV27 and TRBJ1-3, with D possibly matching TRBD1 (5 bases). CDR3 size: 15 residues. V lost 0 bases and J 2 bases, leaving 8 bases between the germline ends. Germline-derived CDR1 and CDR2 are MNHEY and SMNVEV (reference sequence). CDR3 sequence (DNA): TGTGCCAGCAGTTTATCTACGGGGGCTGGAAACACCATATATTTT. Amino acid sequence: CASSLSTGAGNTIYF.

The chain joins TRBV28 to TRBJ2-1; a possible D gene is TRBD1 (5 bases). Deletions cut 2 bases from V and 9 bases from J, with 14 bases between. This CDR3 has 14 amino acids. CDR1 is MDHEN and CDR2 is SYDVKM in the germline V gene. CDR3: CASSLGQGGAEQFF. DNA for the CDR3: TGTGCCAGCAGTTTAGGGCAGGGTGGTGCTGAGCAGTTCTTC.

This chain's CDR3 is CASGRVDYGYTF. CDR3 in DNA: TGTGCCAGCGGGAGGGTTGACTATGGCTACACCTTC. The chain couples TRBV2 to TRBJ1-2; unclear D gene. The CDR3 covers 12 residues. V was trimmed by 8 bases and J by 3 bases, leaving 10 bases between them. The germline gives CDR1 SNHLY, CDR2 FYNNEI.